This T cell receptor beta chain was recovered during a study of blood T cell repertoires in COVID-19. Study as a whole: Sites across the United States, Italy and Spain contributed samples from acute and convalescent COVID-19.

This clone occurred once. Germline V gives CDR1 SGHVS, CDR2 FNYEAQ. This CDR3 comprises 13 residues. Trimming at V came to 7 bases and at J to 3 bases, leaving 6 bases not matched to a gene. In the original processing: Estimated nucleated cell counts came from reference gene primer amplification. The repertoire was sequenced with immunoSEQ multiplex PCR; TCRdb's copy has only in-frame clones and lacks some. D and trimming come from the DNA, and the V and J calls and clone size come from that table. The table lists 70,000 or so clones, about four fifths of them singletons, with over 45% in the top ten.

The TCR comes from a human donor in a cohort sampled during active COVID-19. This chain joins TRBV7-6 and TRBJ2-7, with TRBD2 matching 7 bases. Sequences were obtained from peripheral blood. CDR3 protein: CASTRGEDYEQYF. The CDR3 DNA reads TGTGCCAGCACCCGGGGGGAGGACTACGAGCAGTACTTC. Together with reference TRBV7-6 and TRBJ2-7, the CDR3 gives the full variable domain: GAGVSQSPRYKVTKRGQDVALRCDPISGHVSLYWYRQALGQGPEFLTYFNYEAQQDKSGLPNDRFSAERPEGSISTLTIQRTEQRDSAMYRCASTRGEDYEQYFGPGTRLTVT.